These 6 T cell receptor beta chains were sequenced from one sample in a study of OX40 agonist ivuxolimab in advanced cancers. TCRdb's copy holds only in-frame clones and misses some; the assay was immunoSEQ multiplex PCR. The table shows roughly 40,000 clones, with 80% to 90% occurring only once. The sample was CD4+ or CD8+ T cells sorted from blood, taken in a trial of the OX40 agonist ivuxolimab. The receptors come from an adult with an advanced solid tumor such as melanoma, head and neck, liver or kidney cancer.

The gene calls are TRBV1 and TRBJ2-5; the table's D call, TRBD2, was not checked against the DNA. TRBV1 is a recognized pseudogene. This CDR3 spans 14 amino acids. The CDR3 region is CTSEWRGHQETQYF. CDR3 bases: TGCACCAGCGAATGGAGGGGACACCAAGAGACCCAGTACTTC.

The chain has TRBV28 and TRBJ2-5, with D maybe TRBD1 (6 bases). The CDR3 consists of 17 residues. The germline V and J ends were trimmed by 2 bases and 4 bases, with 20 bases remaining between them. Germline assignment: CDR1 MDHEN and CDR2 SYDVKM. CDR3: CASSLEYRDKRTETQYF. CDR3 nucleotides: TGTGCCAGCAGTTTAGAGTACCGGGACAAACGAACAGAGACCCAGTACTTC.

This clone was counted a single time. The CDR3 bases are TGTGCCAGCAGCCCTAACACAGGGGAATATCAGCCCCAGCATTTT. Its protein is CASSPNTGEYQPQHF. The chain combines TRBV4-2 with TRBJ1-5; the match to TRBD1 covers 7 bases. The V gene's germline CDR1 is LGHNA and CDR2 YNFKEQ. This CDR3 is 15 amino acids long. V dropped 4 bases and J dropped 5; count of bases not matched to a gene: 8.

The count of this clone is one. J is TRBJ2-3 and V is TRBV11-3; 7 nucleotides agree with TRBD1. CDR1 is SGHNT, CDR2 YENEEA, per germline. The CDR3 length is 14 residues. With 5 bases clipped from V and 4 bases from J, the junction kept 6 bases outside the gene matches. The DNA of the CDR3 is TGTGCCAGCAGCCAAAACAGGGGAGCAGATACGCAGTATTTT. Translating it yields CASSQNRGADTQYF.

J is TRBJ2-1 and V is TRBV5-1; D could derive from TRBD1 or TRBD2 (5 bases each). V was shortened by 3 bases and J by 4 bases, with 14 bases between the two germline ends. Per germline, CDR1 SGHRS and CDR2 YFSETQ. The length of the CDR3 is 15 residues. CDR3 nucleotide sequence: TGCGCCAGCAGCTGGGACGCCGAACAGTACAATGAGCAGTTCTTC. It yields the protein CASSWDAEQYNEQFF.

In its sample, this clone was seen once. The V and J genes are TRBV4-1 and TRBJ1-2, with D uncertain. This CDR3 spans 12 amino acids. V lost 5 bases and J 9 bases, leaving 13 bases between the germline ends. Germline V CDR1 and CDR2: MGHRA, YSYEKL. The CDR3 DNA follows: TGCGCCAGCAGCTCTCGAACGTATCGCTACACCTTC. It encodes CASSSRTYRYTF.